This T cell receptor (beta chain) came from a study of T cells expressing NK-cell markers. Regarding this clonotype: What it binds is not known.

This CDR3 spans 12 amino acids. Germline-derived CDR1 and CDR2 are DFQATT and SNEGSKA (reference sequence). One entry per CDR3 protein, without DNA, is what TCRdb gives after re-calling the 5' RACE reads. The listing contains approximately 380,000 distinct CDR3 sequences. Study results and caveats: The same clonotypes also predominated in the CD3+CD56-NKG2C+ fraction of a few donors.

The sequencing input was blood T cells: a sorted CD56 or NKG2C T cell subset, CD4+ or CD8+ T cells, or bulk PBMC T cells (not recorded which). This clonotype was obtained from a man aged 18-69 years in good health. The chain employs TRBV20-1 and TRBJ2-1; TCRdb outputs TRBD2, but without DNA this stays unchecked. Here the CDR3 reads CSARSGGGAEFF.